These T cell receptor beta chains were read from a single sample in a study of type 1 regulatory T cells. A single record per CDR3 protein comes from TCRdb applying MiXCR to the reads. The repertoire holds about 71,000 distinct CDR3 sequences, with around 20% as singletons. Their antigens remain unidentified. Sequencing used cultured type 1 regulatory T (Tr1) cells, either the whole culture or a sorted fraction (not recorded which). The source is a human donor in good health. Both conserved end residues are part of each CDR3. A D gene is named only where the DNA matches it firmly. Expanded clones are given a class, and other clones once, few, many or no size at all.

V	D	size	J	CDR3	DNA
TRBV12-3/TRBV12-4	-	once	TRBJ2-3	CASSRRVTDTQYF	TGTGCCAGCAGCCGTAGAGTCACAGATACGCAGTATTTT
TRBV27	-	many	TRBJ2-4	CASSPLAKNIQYF	TGTGCCAGCAGTCCGTTAGCCAAAAACATTCAGTACTTC
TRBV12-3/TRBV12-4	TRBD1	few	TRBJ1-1	CASIGQGKAFMNTEAFF	TGTGCCAGCATCGGACAGGGCAAAGCTTTCATGAACACTGAAGCTTTCTTT
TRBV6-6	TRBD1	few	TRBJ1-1	CASSRTGPEAFF	TGTGCCAGCAGTCGGACAGGGCCTGAAGCTTTCTTT
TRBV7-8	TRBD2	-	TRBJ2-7	CASSPLSGRSYEQYF	TGTGCCAGCAGCCCTTTAAGCGGGAGGAGCTACGAGCAGTACTTC
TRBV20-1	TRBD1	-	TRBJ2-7	CSAPKVQTGLYYEQYF	TGCAGTGCCCCCAAGGTTCAGACAGGGCTCTACTACGAGCAGTACTTC
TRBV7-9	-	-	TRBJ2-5	CASSFGSTETQYF	TGTGCCAGCAGCTTCGGTAGTACGGAGACCCAGTACTTC
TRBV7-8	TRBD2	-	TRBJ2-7	CASSSAGLAGEQYF	TGTGCCAGCAGCTCAGCAGGACTAGCGGGGGAGCAGTACTTC
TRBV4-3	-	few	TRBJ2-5	CASSQDRGFGQTQYF	TGCGCCAGCAGCCAAGATAGGGGATTTGGGCAGACCCAGTACTTC
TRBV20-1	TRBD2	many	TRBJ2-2	CSARSASGSNTGELFF	TGCAGTGCTAGATCCGCTAGCGGGAGCAACACCGGGGAGCTGTTTTTT
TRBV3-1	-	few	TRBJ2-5	CASSQPPKGLAETQYF	TGTGCCAGCAGCCAACCACCCAAGGGGTTGGCGGAGACCCAGTACTTC
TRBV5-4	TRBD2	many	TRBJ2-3	CASSSGTSGSSDTQYF	TGTGCCAGCAGCTCCGGGACTAGCGGGAGCTCAGATACGCAGTATTTT
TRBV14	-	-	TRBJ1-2	CASSQEGAGFYGYTF	TGTGCCAGCAGCCAAGAAGGGGCGGGATTCTATGGCTACACCTTC
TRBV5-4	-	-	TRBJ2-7	CASSSGRSYEQYF	TGTGCCAGCAGCTCCGGACGATCCTACGAGCAGTACTTC
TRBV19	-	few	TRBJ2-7	CASSISGDSPYEQYF	TGTGCCAGTAGTATATCGGGGGACAGCCCCTACGAGCAGTACTTC
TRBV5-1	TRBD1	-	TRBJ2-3	CASSSPTGIGADTQYF	TGCGCCAGCAGCTCCCCGACAGGGATAGGTGCAGATACGCAGTATTTT
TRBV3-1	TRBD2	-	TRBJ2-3	CASSSIAGLSTDTQYF	TGTGCCAGCAGCTCTATAGCGGGACTGAGCACAGATACGCAGTATTTT
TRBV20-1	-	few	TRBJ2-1	CSASLVTNEQFF	TGCAGTGCTAGTCTAGTTACGAATGAGCAGTTCTTC
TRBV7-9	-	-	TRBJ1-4	CASSSRKEKLFF	TGTGCCAGCAGCTCCCGGAAGGAAAAACTGTTTTTT
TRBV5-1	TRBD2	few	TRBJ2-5	CASSLGLAGYRETRYF	TGCGCCAGCAGCTTGGGACTAGCGGGATACAGAGAGACCCGGTACTTC
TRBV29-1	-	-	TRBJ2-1	CSVVTNNEQFF	TGCAGCGTTGTGACTAACAATGAGCAGTTCTTC
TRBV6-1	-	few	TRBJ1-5	CASSEAGGYNQPQHF	TGTGCCAGCAGTGAAGCGGGGGGATATAATCAGCCCCAGCATTTT
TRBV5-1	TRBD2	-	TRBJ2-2	CASSPLTSGRATGELFF	TGCGCCAGCAGCCCGTTGACTAGCGGGAGGGCCACCGGGGAGCTGTTTTTT
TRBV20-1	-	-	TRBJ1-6	CSASEIRQLNSLLHF	TGCAGTGCTTCAGAGATACGACAGTTGAATTCACTCCTCCACTTT
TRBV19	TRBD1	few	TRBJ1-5	CASSPRDRGNQPQHF	TGTGCCAGTAGTCCTCGGGACAGGGGCAATCAGCCCCAGCATTTT
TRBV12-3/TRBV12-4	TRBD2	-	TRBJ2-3	CASSLFASGADTQYF	TGTGCCAGCAGTTTATTTGCGAGCGGGGCAGATACGCAGTATTTT
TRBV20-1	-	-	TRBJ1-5	CSAPQGGNQPQHF	TGCAGTGCCCCACAGGGAGGCAATCAGCCCCAGCATTTT
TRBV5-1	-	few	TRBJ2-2	CASTLQGNTGELFF	TGCGCCAGCACCCTACAGGGGAACACCGGGGAGCTGTTTTTT
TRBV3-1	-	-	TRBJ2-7	CASTIDNRPYEQYF	TGTGCCAGCACCATCGATAACAGACCCTACGAGCAGTACTTC
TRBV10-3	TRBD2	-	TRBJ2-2	CAISESRWSGRTSRRGTGELFF	TGTGCCATCAGTGAGTCGAGGTGGAGCGGGAGGACCAGCAGACGGGGCACCGGGGAGCTGTTTTTT
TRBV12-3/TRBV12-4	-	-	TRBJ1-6	CASSFQRRKTSPLHF	TGTGCCAGCAGTTTTCAAAGGAGGAAAACTTCACCCCTCCACTTT
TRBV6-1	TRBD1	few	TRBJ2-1	CASAGAQGTDLEQFF	TGTGCCAGCGCAGGGGCACAAGGGACAGACCTTGAGCAGTTCTTC
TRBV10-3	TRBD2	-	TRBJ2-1	CAISGAGTSGSFGDEQFF	TGTGCCATCAGTGGGGCCGGGACTAGCGGGAGTTTCGGCGATGAGCAGTTCTTC
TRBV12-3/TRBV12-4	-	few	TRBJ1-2	CASSLPGTRGGYTF	TGTGCCAGCAGTTTACCGGGTACCCGGGGGGGCTACACCTTC
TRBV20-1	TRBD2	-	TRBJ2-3	CSPKRLAGAPDTQYF	TGCAGTCCTAAGAGACTAGCGGGAGCCCCAGATACGCAGTATTTT
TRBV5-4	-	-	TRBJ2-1	CASSLAAGEQFF	TGTGCCAGCAGCTTGGCCGCTGGTGAGCAGTTCTTC
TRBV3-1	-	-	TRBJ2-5	CASRGGPSETQYF	TGTGCCAGCAGAGGGGGACCTTCAGAGACCCAGTACTTC
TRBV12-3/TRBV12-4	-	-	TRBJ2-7	CASSLPDTYEQYF	TGTGCCAGCAGTTTGCCTGATACCTACGAGCAGTACTTC
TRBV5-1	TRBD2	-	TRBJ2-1	CASSGASGRYNEQFF	TGCGCCAGCAGCGGGGCTAGCGGGAGGTACAATGAGCAGTTCTTC